The 9 T cell receptor beta chains below all came from one sample that was sequenced in a study of T cells in Graves' hyperthyroidism and ophthalmopathy. The source material, RNA transcripts, was used to amplify TCR beta CDR3 regions. A set of HTBI primers served as the primers for a first-round RT-PCR of the TCR CDR3. From the multiplex PCR reads, TCRdb called clonotypes with MiXCR, one entry per CDR3 protein. Of 550,000 to 700,000 distinct CDR3 sequences listed, 35% to 55% are singletons. Input material: peripheral blood or thyroid tissue (not recorded which). These receptors all stem from an adult woman with Graves' disease, either hyperthyroidism or ophthalmopathy (not recorded which).

This clonotype was seen a few times. A read error may explain this, as a much larger clone is one base away. The chain combines TRBV12-3 or TRBV12-4 with TRBJ2-5, with D perhaps being TRBD1 or TRBD2 (5 bases each). V dropped 6 bases and J dropped 1 base, with 12 bases sitting between them. This CDR3 is built from 14 residues. In DNA, the CDR3 is TGTGCCAGCAGCTACCCCGGGACCCAAGAGACCCAGTACTTC. Amino acid sequence: CASSYPGTQETQYF.

This clonotype was seen ten or more times. This sequence joins TRBV10-3 and TRBJ1-5, with 7 bases aligning to TRBD1. The V and J ends lost 4 bases and 6 bases, in that order; junction bases with no gene match: 15. The germline CDR1 and CDR2 sequences are ENHRY and SYGVKD. CDR3 length equals 17 residues. The CDR3 loop is CAISALWTGSKGQPQHF. In nucleotides, the CDR3 is TGTGCCATCAGTGCCCTCTGGACAGGTTCAAAAGGTCAGCCCCAGCATTTT.

This sequence joins TRBV10-3 and TRBJ1-2, with D possibly being TRBD1 (5 bases). Germline assignment: CDR1 ENHRY and CDR2 SYGVKD. The germline V and J ends were trimmed by 11 bases and 7 bases, with 20 bases remaining between them. This CDR3 is 13 amino acids long. The CDR3 nucleotides are TGTGCCCCACGGGGCGCATGGTACGCTGGCTACACCTTC. This gives the protein CAPRGAWYAGYTF.

This clonotype was seen many times. In nucleotides, the CDR3 is TGCGCCAGCAGCTTGGTGGTTGGGACACCACCCTACGAGCAGTACTTC. Its translation: CASSLVVGTPPYEQYF. The V gene is TRBV5-1, the J gene TRBJ2-7; D is perhaps TRBD1 (6 bases). V gave up 0 bases and J gave up 2 bases, with 15 bases separating them. The CDR3 has 16 amino acids. Germline CDR1 SGHRS, CDR2 YFSETQ.

The J gene is TRBJ1-2, the V gene TRBV7-9, with 11 bases lining up with TRBD1. Per germline, CDR1 SEHNR and CDR2 FQNEAQ (reference sequence). This CDR3 has 16 residues. V lost 4 bases and J lost 7; bases outside the gene matches: 11. The CDR3 spells CASSSSGQGAIGGYTF. As DNA, the CDR3 is TGTGCCAGCAGCTCATCCGGACAGGGGGCGATAGGTGGCTACACCTTC.

The chain combines TRBV6-1 with TRBJ1-2; 7 nucleotides line up with TRBD1. CDR1 is MNHNS and CDR2 is SASEGT in the germline V gene. The trim removed 5 bases at V and 0 bases at J, leaving 12 bases unmatched. The CDR3 spans 17 residues. The DNA of the CDR3 is TGTGCCAGCAGTTCCTCGGGACAGATCTACGCTAACTATGGCTACACCTTC. Protein product: CASSSSGQIYANYGYTF.

The V gene is TRBV6-1, the J gene TRBJ2-5; D not certain. This CDR3 contains 14 residues. CDR1 is MNHNS, CDR2 SASEGT, per germline. V was clipped by 0 bases and J by 5 bases, with 10 bases between them. CDR3 protein: CASSEAWMMETQYF. CDR3 DNA: TGTGCCAGCAGTGAAGCGTGGATGATGGAGACCCAGTACTTC.

This clonotype was counted at least ten times. Here the CDR3 reads CSATTGQEMNTEAFF. In DNA form, the CDR3 reads TGCAGTGCGACCACAGGGCAGGAGATGAACACTGAAGCTTTCTTT. V and J are TRBV20-1 and TRBJ1-1; possible D gene TRBD1, 6 bases. The CDR3 totals 15 residues. Deletions cut 6 bases from V and 0 bases from J, with 17 bases between. Germline V CDR1 and CDR2: DFQATT, SNEGSKA (reference sequence).

This clonotype came up a few times. The rearrangement uses TRBV10-3 and TRBJ1-4; D remains unclear. Germline CDR1 ENHRY, CDR2 SYGVKD. The CDR3 spans 12 residues. Trimming removed 1 base at V and 8 bases at J, with 5 bases between. CDR3 nucleotide sequence: TGTGCCATCAGTGAGTATGGAGAAAAACTGTTTTTT. Its translation is CAISEYGEKLFF.